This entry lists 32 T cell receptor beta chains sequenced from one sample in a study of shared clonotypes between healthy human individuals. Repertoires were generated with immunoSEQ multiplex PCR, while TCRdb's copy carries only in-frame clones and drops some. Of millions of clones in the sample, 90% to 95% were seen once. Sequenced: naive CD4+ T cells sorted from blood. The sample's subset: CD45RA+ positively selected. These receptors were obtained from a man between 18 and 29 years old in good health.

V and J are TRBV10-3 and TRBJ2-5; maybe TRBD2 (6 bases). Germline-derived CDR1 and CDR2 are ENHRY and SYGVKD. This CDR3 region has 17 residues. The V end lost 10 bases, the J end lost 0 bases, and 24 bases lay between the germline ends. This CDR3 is CATRSSRDSKNQETQYF. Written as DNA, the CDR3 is TGTGCCACCCGAAGCTCTCGGGACTCGAAGAACCAAGAGACCCAGTACTTC.

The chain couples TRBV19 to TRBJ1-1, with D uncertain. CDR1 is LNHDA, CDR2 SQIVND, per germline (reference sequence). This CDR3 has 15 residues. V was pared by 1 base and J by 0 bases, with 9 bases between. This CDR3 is CASSIAWQLNTEAFF. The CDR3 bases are TGTGCCAGTAGTATAGCTTGGCAATTGAACACTGAAGCTTTCTTT.

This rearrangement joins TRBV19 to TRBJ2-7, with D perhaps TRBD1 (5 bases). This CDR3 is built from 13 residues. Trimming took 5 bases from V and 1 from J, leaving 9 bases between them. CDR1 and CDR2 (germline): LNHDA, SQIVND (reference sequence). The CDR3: CASSGRTSYEQYF. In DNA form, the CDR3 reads TGTGCCAGTAGTGGGCGGACATCCTACGAGCAGTACTTC.

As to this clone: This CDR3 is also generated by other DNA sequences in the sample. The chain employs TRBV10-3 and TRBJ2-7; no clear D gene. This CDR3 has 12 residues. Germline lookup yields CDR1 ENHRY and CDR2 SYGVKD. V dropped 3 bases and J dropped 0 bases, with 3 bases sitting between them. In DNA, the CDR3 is TGTGCCATCAGTGATCACTCCTACGAGCAGTACTTC. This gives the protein CAISDHSYEQYF.

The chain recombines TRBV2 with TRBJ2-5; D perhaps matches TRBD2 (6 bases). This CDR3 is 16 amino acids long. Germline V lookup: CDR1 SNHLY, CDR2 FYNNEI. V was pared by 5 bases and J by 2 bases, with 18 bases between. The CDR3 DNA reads TGTGCCAGCAGTAGGGACTCGCTTTATGGACAAGAGACCCAGTACTTC. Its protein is CASSRDSLYGQETQYF. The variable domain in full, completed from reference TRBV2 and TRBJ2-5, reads EPEVTQTPSHQVTQMGQEVILRCVPISNHLYFYWYRQILGQKVEFLVSFYNNEISEKSEIFDDQFSVERPDGSNFTLKIRSTKLEDSAMYFCASSRDSLYGQETQYFGPGTRLLVL.

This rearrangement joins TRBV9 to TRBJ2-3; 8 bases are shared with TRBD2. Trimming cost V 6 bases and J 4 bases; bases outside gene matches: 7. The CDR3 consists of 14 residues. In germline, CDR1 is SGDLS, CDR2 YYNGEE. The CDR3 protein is CASTRGGQADTQYF. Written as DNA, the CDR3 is TGTGCCAGCACCCGGGGGGGGCAAGCAGATACGCAGTATTTT.

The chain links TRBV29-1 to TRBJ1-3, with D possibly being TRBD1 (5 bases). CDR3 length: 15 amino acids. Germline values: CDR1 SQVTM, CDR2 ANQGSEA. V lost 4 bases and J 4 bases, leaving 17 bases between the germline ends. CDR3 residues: CSVGGNAGYGNTIYF. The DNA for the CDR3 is TGCAGCGTTGGGGGCAATGCAGGGTACGGAAACACCATATATTTT.

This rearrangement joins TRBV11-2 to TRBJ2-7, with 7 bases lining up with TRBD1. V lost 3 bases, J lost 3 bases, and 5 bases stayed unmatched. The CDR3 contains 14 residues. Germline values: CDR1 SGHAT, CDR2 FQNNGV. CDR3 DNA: TGTGCCAGCAGCTTGACAGGGATGCACTACGAGCAGTACTTC. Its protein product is CASSLTGMHYEQYF.

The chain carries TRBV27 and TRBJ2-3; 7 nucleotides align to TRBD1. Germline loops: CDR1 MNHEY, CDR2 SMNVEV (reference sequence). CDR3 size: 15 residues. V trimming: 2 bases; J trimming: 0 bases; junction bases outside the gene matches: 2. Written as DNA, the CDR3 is TGTGCCAGCAGTTTAGACAGGGCTAGCACAGATACGCAGTATTTT. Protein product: CASSLDRASTDTQYF.

CDR3 DNA sequence: TGCGCCAGCAGCCAGGAGCCTAGCGGCCAGCCGGCCCAGTACTTC. Amino acid sequence: CASSQEPSGQPAQYF. The chain combines TRBV4-1 with TRBJ2-5; 7 bases line up with TRBD2. The V and J ends lost 3 bases and 9 bases, in that order; junction bases with no gene match: 13. Germline V gene sequence: CDR1 MGHRA, CDR2 YSYEKL. This CDR3 comprises 15 residues.

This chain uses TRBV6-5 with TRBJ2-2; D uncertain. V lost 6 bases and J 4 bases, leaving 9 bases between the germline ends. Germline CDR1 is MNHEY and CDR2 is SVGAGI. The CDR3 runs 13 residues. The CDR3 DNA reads TGTGCCAGCAGAAAACTCGGCACCGGGGAGCTGTTTTTT. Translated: CASRKLGTGELFF.

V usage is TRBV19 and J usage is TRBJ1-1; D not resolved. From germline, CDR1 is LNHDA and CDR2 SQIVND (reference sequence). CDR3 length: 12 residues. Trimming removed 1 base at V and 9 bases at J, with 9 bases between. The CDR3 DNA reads TGTGCCAGTAGTATAGGGGGTACCCAAGCTTTCTTT. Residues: CASSIGGTQAFF.

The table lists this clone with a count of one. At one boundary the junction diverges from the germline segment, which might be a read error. The CDR3 sequence is CASSYSGTSSSRDF. In DNA, the CDR3 is TGTGCCAGCAGTTACTCCGGGACTAGCTCCTCTCGGGATTTT. The rearrangement links TRBV6-6 to TRBJ2-3; 9 nucleotides line up with TRBD2. This CDR3 region has 14 residues. The germline gives CDR1 MNHNY, CDR2 SVGAGI (reference sequence).

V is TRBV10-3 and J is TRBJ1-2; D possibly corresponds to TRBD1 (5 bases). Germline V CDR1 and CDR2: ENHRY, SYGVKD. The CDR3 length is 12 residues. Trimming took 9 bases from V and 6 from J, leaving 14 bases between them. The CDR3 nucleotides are TGTGCCATTTCAGGGATGGGAGATGGCTACACCTTC. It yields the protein CAISGMGDGYTF.

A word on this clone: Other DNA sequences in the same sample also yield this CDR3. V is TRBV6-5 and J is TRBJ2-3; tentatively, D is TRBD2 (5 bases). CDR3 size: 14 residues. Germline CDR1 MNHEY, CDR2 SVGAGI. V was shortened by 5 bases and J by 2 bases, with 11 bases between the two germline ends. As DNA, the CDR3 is TGTGCCAGCAGTCGGGGAAGGGACACAGATACGCAGTATTTT. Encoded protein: CASSRGRDTDTQYF.

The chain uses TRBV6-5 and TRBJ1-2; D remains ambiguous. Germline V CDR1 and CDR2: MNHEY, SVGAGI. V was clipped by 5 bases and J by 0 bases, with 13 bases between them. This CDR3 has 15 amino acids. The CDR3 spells CASSPDIDPNYGYTF. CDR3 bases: TGTGCCAGCAGTCCCGACATAGATCCTAACTATGGCTACACCTTC.

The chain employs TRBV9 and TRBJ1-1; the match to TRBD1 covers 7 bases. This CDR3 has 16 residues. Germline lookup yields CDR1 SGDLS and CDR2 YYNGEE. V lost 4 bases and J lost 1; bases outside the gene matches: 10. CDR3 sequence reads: CASSYSEGAENTEAFF. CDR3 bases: TGTGCCAGCAGCTACTCCGAGGGGGCAGAGAACACTGAAGCTTTCTTT.

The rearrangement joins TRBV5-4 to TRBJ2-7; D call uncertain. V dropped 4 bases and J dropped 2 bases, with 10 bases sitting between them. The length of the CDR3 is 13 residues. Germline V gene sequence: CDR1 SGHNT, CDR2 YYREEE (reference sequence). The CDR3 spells CASSADGTYEQYF. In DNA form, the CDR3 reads TGTGCCAGCAGCGCTGACGGTACCTACGAGCAGTACTTC. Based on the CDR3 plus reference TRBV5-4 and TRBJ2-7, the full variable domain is ETGVTQSPTHLIKTRGQQVTLRCSSQSGHNTVSWYQQALGQGPQFIFQYYREEENGRGNFPPRFSGLQFPNYSSELNVNALELDDSALYLCASSADGTYEQYFGPGTRLTVT.

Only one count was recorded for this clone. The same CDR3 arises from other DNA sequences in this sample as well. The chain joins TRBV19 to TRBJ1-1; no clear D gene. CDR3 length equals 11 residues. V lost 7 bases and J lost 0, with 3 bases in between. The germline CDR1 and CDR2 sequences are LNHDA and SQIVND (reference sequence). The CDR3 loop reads CASTVNTEAFF. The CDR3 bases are TGTGCCAGTACCGTGAACACTGAAGCTTTCTTT.

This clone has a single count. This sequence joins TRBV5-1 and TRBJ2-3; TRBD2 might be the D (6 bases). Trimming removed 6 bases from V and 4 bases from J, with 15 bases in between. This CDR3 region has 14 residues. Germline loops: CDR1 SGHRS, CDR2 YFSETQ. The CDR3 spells CASTRESPADTQYF. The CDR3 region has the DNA TGCGCCAGCACCCGGGAGTCTCCCGCAGATACGCAGTATTTT. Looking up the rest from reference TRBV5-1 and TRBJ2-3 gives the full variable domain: KAGVTQTPRYLIKTRGQQVTLSCSPISGHRSVSWYQQTPGQGLQFLFEYFSETQRNKGNFPGRFSGRQFSNSRSEMNVSTLELGDSALYLCASTRESPADTQYFGPGTRLTVL.

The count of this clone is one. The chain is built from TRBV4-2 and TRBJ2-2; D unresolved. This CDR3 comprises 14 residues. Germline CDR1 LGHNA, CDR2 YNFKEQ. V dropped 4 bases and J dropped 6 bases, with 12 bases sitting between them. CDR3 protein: CASSRPLWAGELFF. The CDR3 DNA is TGTGCCAGCAGCCGCCCTTTGTGGGCCGGGGAGCTGTTTTTT.

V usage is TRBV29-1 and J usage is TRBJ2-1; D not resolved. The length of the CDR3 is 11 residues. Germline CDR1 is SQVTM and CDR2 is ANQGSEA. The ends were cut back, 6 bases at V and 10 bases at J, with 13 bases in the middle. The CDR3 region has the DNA TGCAGCGTGGATGACCCCGAGGAGCAGTTCTTC. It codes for CSVDDPEEQFF.

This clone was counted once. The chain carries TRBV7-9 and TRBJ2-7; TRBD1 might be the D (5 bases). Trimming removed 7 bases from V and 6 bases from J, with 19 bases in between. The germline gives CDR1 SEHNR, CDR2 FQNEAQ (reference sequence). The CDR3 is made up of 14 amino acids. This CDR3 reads CASTPAPGYGEQYF. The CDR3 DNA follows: TGTGCCAGCACCCCAGCCCCAGGGTACGGCGAGCAGTACTTC.

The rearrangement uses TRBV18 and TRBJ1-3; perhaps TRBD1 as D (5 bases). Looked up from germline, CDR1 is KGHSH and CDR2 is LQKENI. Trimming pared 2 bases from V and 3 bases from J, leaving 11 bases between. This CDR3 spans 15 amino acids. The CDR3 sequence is CASSPDQGYGNTIYF. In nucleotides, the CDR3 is TGTGCCAGCTCACCAGACCAGGGATATGGAAACACCATATATTTT. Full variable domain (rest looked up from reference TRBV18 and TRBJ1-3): NAGVMQNPRHLVRRRGQEARLRCSPMKGHSHVYWYRQLPEEGLKFMVYLQKENIIDESGMPKERFSAEFPKEGPSILRIQQVVRGDSAAYFCASSPDQGYGNTIYFGEGSWLTVV.

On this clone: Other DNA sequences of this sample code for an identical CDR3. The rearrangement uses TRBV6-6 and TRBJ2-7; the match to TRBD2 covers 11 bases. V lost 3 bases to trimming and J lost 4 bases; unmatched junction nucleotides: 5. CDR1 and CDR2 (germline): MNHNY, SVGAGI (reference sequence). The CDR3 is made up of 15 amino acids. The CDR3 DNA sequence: TGTGCCAGCAGTTATCGTCTAGCGGGGGGTTACGAGCAGTACTTC. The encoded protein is CASSYRLAGGYEQYF.

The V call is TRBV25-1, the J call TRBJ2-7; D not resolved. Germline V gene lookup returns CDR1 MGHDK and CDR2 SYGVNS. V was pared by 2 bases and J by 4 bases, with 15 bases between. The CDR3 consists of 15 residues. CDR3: CASSEGLSNPYEQYF. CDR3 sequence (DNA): TGTGCCAGCAGTGAAGGGCTCTCTAACCCATACGAGCAGTACTTC.

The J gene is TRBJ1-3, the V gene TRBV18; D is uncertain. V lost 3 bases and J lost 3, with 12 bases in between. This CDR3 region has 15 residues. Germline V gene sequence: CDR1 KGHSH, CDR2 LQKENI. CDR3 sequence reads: CASSPGGTGGNTIYF. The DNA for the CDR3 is TGTGCCAGCTCACCGGGAGGTACGGGTGGAAACACCATATATTTT.

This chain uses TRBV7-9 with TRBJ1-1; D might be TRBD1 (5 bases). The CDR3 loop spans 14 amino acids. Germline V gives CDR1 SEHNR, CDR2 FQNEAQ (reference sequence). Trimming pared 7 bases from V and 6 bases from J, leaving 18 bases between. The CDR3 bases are TGTGCCAGCATACCGGGGGGGGAAGGTCCTGAAGCTTTCTTT. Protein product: CASIPGGEGPEAFF.

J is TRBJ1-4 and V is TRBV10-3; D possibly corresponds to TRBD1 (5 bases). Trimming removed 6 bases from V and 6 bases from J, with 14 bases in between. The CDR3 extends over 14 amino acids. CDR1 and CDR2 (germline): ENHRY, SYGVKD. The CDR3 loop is CAISRDGSDEKLFF. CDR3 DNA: TGTGCCATCAGCAGGGACGGGAGTGATGAAAAACTGTTTTTT.

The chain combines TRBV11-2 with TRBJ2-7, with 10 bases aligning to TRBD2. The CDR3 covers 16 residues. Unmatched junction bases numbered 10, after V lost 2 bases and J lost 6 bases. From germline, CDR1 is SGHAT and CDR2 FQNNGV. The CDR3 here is CASSLWEATSGTEQYF. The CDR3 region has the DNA TGTGCCAGCAGCTTATGGGAGGCAACTAGCGGGACCGAGCAGTACTTC. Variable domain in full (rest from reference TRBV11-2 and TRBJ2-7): EAGVAQSPRYKIIEKRQSVAFWCNPISGHATLYWYQQILGQGPKLLIQFQNNGVVDDSQLPKDRFSAERLKGVDSTLKIQPAKLEDSAVYLCASSLWEATSGTEQYFGPGTRLTVT.

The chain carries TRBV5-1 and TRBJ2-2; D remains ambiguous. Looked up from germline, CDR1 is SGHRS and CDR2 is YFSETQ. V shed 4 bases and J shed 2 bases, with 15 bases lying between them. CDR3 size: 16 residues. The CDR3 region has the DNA TGCGCCAGCAGCGCAGACCATCCAGGCAACACCGGGGAGCTGTTTTTT. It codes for CASSADHPGNTGELFF.

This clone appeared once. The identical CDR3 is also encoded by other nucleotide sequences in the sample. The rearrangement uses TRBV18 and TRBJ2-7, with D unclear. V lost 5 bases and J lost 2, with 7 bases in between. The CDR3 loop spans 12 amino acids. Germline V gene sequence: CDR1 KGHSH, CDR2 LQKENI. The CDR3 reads CASSSSAYEQYF. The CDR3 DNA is TGTGCCAGCTCATCGTCCGCCTACGAGCAGTACTTC.